This T cell receptor beta chain stems from a study of technical replicates of blood from several donors. Only in-frame clones appear in the TCRdb table, and some are missing; sequencing was by immunoSEQ multiplex PCR. The top ten hold around 0.37% of the sample, which has fewer than 85,000 clones, 94% seen once. Only one count was recorded for this clone. The CDR3 totals 14 residues. Germline values: CDR1 ENHRY, CDR2 SYGVKD. Trimming took 7 bases from V and 5 from J; bases not matched to a gene: 11. This TCR came from a human donor in good health. J is TRBJ2-7 and V is TRBV10-3; 7 bases match TRBD1. The sequenced sample consisted of T cells isolated from PBMCs. The CDR3 protein is CAITRGQVGDEQYF. For the CDR3, the DNA is TGTGCCATCACCCGAGGACAGGTGGGGGACGAGCAGTACTTC.